The sequence of this TCR beta chain was determined in a study of blood T cell repertoires in COVID-19. Study details: Material from acute and convalescent COVID-19 was sourced from the United States, Italy and Spain.

Participants were aged about 18 to 100 years from around 24 US areas. Participant-reported clinical history was the basis for cohort assignment. Cohort 3 donors were reported recovered after two negative PCRs, clearance, or symptom resolution. TCRdb's table, derived via immunoSEQ multiplex PCR, lists solely in-frame clones and lacks some. The sample lists more than 250,000 clones; over 75% were seen once. The ends were cut back, 6 bases at V and 0 bases at J, with 11 bases in the middle. In germline, CDR1 is LNHDA, CDR2 SQIVND (reference sequence). The CDR3 length is 15 residues. The genes are TRBV19 and TRBJ1-4; tentative D call: TRBD1 (5 bases). This receptor was identified in a woman younger than 35 who had recovered from COVID-19. Sequenced: PBMCs or T cells enriched from blood (not recorded which). CDR3: CASRRGDSTNEKLFF. CDR3 in DNA: TGTGCCAGTAGAAGGGGCGACTCAACTAATGAAAAACTGTTTTTT.